The rows below give T cell receptor beta chains drawn from one sample of a study of cytomegalovirus exposure and HLA in healthy donors. The method was immunoSEQ multiplex PCR; TCRdb's version includes in-frame clones alone and lacks a portion of them. There are around 25,000 clones in the sample, with roughly a sixth held by the top ten. The specimen was PBMCs. The receptor set was obtained from a male donor in good health and CMV-seropositive. Each CDR3 is given with its conserved first and last residue. The D gene is left open where the match is weak.

J,V,D,CDR3,DNA
TRBJ2-7,TRBV7-9,NA,CASSLSPPGTDYEQYF,TGTGCCAGCAGCTTATCCCCCCCAGGGACTGACTACGAGCAGTACTTC
TRBJ1-3,TRBV6-5,NA,CASRAYISSGNTIYF,TGTGCCAGCAGGGCTTACATAAGCTCTGGAAACACCATATATTTT
TRBJ2-7,TRBV7-2,NA,CASSFHRANEQYF,TGTGCCAGCAGCTTTCACAGGGCGAACGAGCAGTACTTC
TRBJ2-7,TRBV5-1,NA,CASSSEPQAISYEQYF,TGCGCCAGCAGCTCCGAACCGCAGGCGATATCCTACGAGCAGTACTTC
TRBJ2-3,TRBV18,TRBD2,CASSLGTSGATGDTQYF,TGTGCCAGCTCCCTCGGGACTAGCGGGGCCACGGGAGATACGCAGTATTTT
TRBJ1-5,TRBV18,TRBD1,CASSPARQGVGNQPQHF,TGTGCCAGCTCACCAGCGCGACAGGGGGTCGGTAATCAGCCCCAGCATTTT
TRBJ2-7,TRBV28,NA,CASSSRDTTAGSYEQYF,TGTGCCAGCAGTTCAAGAGATACGACAGCGGGCTCCTACGAGCAGTACTTC
TRBJ1-5,TRBV10-3,NA,CAISDPGPQPQHF,TGTGCCATCAGTGATCCAGGCCCTCAGCCCCAGCATTTT
TRBJ2-2,TRBV28,NA,CASSLVSGGYTGELFF,TGTGCCAGCAGTTTAGTGTCAGGGGGGTACACCGGGGAGCTGTTTTTT
TRBJ1-5,TRBV7-9,TRBD1,CASSPTGAHQPQHF,TGTGCCAGCAGCCCGACAGGGGCTCACCAGCCCCAGCATTTT
TRBJ1-1,TRBV6-5,NA,CASSYGGGYTEAFF,TGTGCCAGCAGTTACGGAGGTGGGTACACTGAAGCTTTCTTT
TRBJ1-5,TRBV19,NA,CASSIRTAYSNQPQHF,TGTGCCAGTAGTATTCGGACAGCATATAGCAATCAGCCCCAGCATTTT
TRBJ2-7,TRBV27,NA,CASSLGEGGSSYEQYF,TGTGCCAGCAGTTTAGGCGAGGGCGGAAGCTCCTACGAGCAGTACTTC
TRBJ1-1,TRBV9,NA,CASSVGGGQTEAFF,TGTGCCAGCAGCGTAGGCGGGGGGCAAACTGAAGCTTTCTTT
TRBJ1-2,TRBV7-2,TRBD1,CASSLITGGYGYTF,TGTGCCAGCAGCCTCATTACAGGGGGCTATGGCTACACCTTC
TRBJ2-5,TRBV5-1,NA,CASSPGTGSGETQYF,TGCGCCAGCAGCCCGGGTACGGGATCGGGAGAGACCCAGTACTTC
TRBJ1-2,TRBV11-2,NA,CASSLDRYGYTF,TGTGCCAGCAGCTTAGATCGCTATGGCTACACCTTC
TRBJ2-1,TRBV18,NA,CASSPPELDFPYNEQFF,TGTGCCAGCTCACCACCCGAACTAGACTTTCCCTACAATGAGCAGTTCTTC
TRBJ1-5,TRBV6-5,TRBD1,CASSYSTGDQPQHF,TGTGCCAGCAGTTACTCTACAGGGGATCAGCCCCAGCATTTT
TRBJ2-7,TRBV18,TRBD2,CASSPVSSGTSGSAQYF,TGTGCCAGCTCACCCGTCAGTTCCGGGACTAGCGGCAGCGCGCAGTACTTC
TRBJ1-1,TRBV18,NA,CASSPYGGSTEAFF,TGTGCCAGCTCACCGTACGGGGGGAGCACTGAAGCTTTCTTT
TRBJ2-5,TRBV19,TRBD2,CASSPHGTSGQETQYF,TGTGCCAGTAGTCCACACGGGACTAGCGGCCAAGAGACCCAGTACTTC
TRBJ1-1,TRBV30,NA,CAWSVFTGNTEAFF,TGTGCCTGGAGTGTATTTACAGGGAACACTGAAGCTTTCTTT
TRBJ1-6,TRBV27,TRBD1,CASSPRTGSNSPLHF,TGTGCCAGCAGTCCCCGGACAGGGAGTAATTCACCCCTCCACTTT
TRBJ1-5,TRBV6-1,TRBD1,CASSARDRNQPQHF,TGTGCCAGCAGTGCCCGGGACAGAAATCAGCCCCAGCATTTT
TRBJ1-4,TRBV29-1,NA,CSVLNEKLFF,TGCAGCGTCCTTAATGAAAAACTGTTTTTT
TRBJ2-7,TRBV5-1,NA,CASSPPGTIYEQYF,TGCGCCAGCAGCCCCCCCGGGACAATCTACGAGCAGTACTTC
TRBJ2-3,TRBV9,TRBD2,CASSGSGPGEVTDTQYF,TGTGCCAGCAGCGGTAGCGGGCCCGGAGAGGTCACAGATACGCAGTATTTT
TRBJ2-7,TRBV15,NA,CATSRDHGYEQYF,TGTGCCACCAGCAGAGATCACGGGTACGAGCAGTACTTC
TRBJ1-2,TRBV4-2,TRBD1,CASSQARQGRIYGYTF,TGTGCCAGCAGCCAAGCCCGACAGGGGCGAATCTATGGCTACACCTTC